The rows below give T cell receptor beta chains drawn from one sample of a study of blood T cells in healthy people across ages. In TCRdb, the 5' RACE reads were re-called with MiXCR into one record per CDR3 protein. The data contain 600,000 to 850,000 distinct CDR3 sequences, 20% to 30% of them singletons. A further study also used this sample, focusing on T cells of mothers and their children.

Sequenced material: blood. These receptors originate from a boy aged 5-17 years in good health. Both conserved end residues are part of each CDR3. The order of the fields is CDR3 length, V gene, J gene, clone size, D gene, CDR3 protein, CDR3 DNA. A D gene is named only where the DNA matches it firmly. Size values are once, few and many counts, or a class for expanded clones, and some rows have none.

15	TRBV5-1	TRBJ2-5	few	TRBD1	CASSSWTGGMETQYF	TGCGCCAGCAGCTCATGGACAGGGGGCATGGAGACCCAGTACTTC
17	TRBV11-2	TRBJ2-7	-	TRBD2	CASSATTSGGPQYEQYF	TGTGCCAGCAGCGCGACTACTAGCGGGGGGCCCCAGTACGAGCAGTACTTC
18	TRBV7-3	TRBJ1-4	-	TRBD1	CASNLWGDRILSDEKLFF	TGTGCCAGCAACTTATGGGGGGACAGGATCTTAAGTGATGAAAAACTGTTTTTT
13	TRBV10-3	TRBJ2-1	few	TRBD1	CAVTGQGHNEQFF	TGTGCCGTCACCGGACAGGGGCACAATGAGCAGTTCTTC
15	TRBV29-1	TRBJ2-3	few	-	CSVEAPGGSTDTQYF	TGCAGCGTTGAAGCCCCCGGGGGTAGCACAGATACGCAGTATTTT
12	TRBV12-3/TRBV12-4	TRBJ1-2	-	-	CASRRTFYGYTF	TGTGCCAGCAGGAGGACTTTCTATGGCTACACCTTC
14	TRBV15	TRBJ1-2	few	-	CATSREQAAYGYTF	TGTGCCACCAGCAGAGAACAGGCAGCCTATGGCTACACCTTC
15	TRBV12-3/TRBV12-4	TRBJ2-7	-	-	CAGSLEGRSSYEQYF	TGTGCCGGCAGTTTAGAGGGGAGAAGCTCCTACGAGCAGTACTTC
17	TRBV6-5	TRBJ2-2	-	TRBD2	CASSYSASGRIAGELFF	TGTGCCAGCAGTTACTCGGCTAGCGGGAGGATAGCCGGGGAGCTGTTTTTT
14	TRBV5-8	TRBJ2-3	-	TRBD1	CASSIPGTGETQYF	TGTGCCAGCAGCATCCCCGGGACAGGGGAGACGCAGTACTTT
15	TRBV7-2	TRBJ2-5	few	-	CASSLALGYQETQYF	TGTGCCAGCAGCTTAGCGCTAGGGTACCAAGAGACCCAGTACTTC
16	TRBV4-2	TRBJ2-7	-	TRBD1	CASSQESGQGTYEQYF	TGTGCCAGCAGCCAAGAGTCGGGACAGGGAACCTACGAGCAGTACTTC
15	TRBV12-3/TRBV12-4	TRBJ2-5	-	TRBD1	CASSLGDRGQVTQYF	TGTGCCAGCAGTTTAGGGGACAGGGGGCAGGTGACCCAGTACTTC
18	TRBV7-2	TRBJ2-2	few	-	CASSLLDTVFANTGELFF	TGTGCCAGCAGCTTACTGGACACCGTTTTCGCGAACACCGGGGAGCTGTTTTTT
16	TRBV6-1	TRBJ2-3	-	TRBD1	CASSRAGQGQADTQYF	TGTGCCAGCAGTCGCGCGGGACAGGGACAGGCAGATACGCAGTATTTT
14	TRBV12-3/TRBV12-4	TRBJ1-1	-	-	CASSLGAPSNEAFF	TGTGCCAGCAGTTTAGGGGCCCCGAGTAATGAGGCTTTCTTT
15	TRBV7-6	TRBJ1-6	few	-	CASSSNPLPGSPLHF	TGTGCCAGCAGCTCAAATCCCCTACCCGGTTCACCCCTCCACTTT
13	TRBV28	TRBJ2-5	few	-	CAITGTNEETQYF	TGTGCCATCACCGGGACAAATGAAGAGACCCAGTACTTC
13	TRBV29-1	TRBJ2-2	many	-	CSVGGPNTGELFF	TGCAGCGTTGGCGGCCCAAACACCGGGGAGCTGTTTTTT
14	TRBV10-3	TRBJ2-5	few	-	CAISGGDSQETQYF	TGTGCCATCAGTGGCGGGGACAGCCAAGAGACCCAGTACTTC
15	TRBV12-3/TRBV12-4	TRBJ1-5	few	-	CASSLKGGPDQPQHF	TGTGCCAGCAGCCTAAAGGGGGGGCCCGATCAGCCCCAGCATTTT
11	TRBV29-1	TRBJ2-5	many	-	CSVQTETTQYF	TGCAGCGTTCAGACCGAAACTACCCAGTACTTC
16	TRBV14	TRBJ2-2	once	TRBD1	CASSPSPTGKYGELFF	TGTGCCAGCAGCCCATCACCGACAGGGAAGTACGGGGAGCTGTTTTTT
13	TRBV27	TRBJ2-7	few	-	CASSSGPAYEQYF	TGTGCCAGCAGTTCGGGACCAGCCTACGAGCAGTACTTC
13	TRBV4-2	TRBJ2-3	-	-	CASSDRVADTQYF	TGTGCCAGCAGCGACCGTGTCGCAGATACGCAGTATTTT
15	TRBV11-2	TRBJ1-4	-	-	CASSLVDRSNEKLFF	TGTGCCAGCAGCTTAGTGGACCGAAGTAATGAAAAACTGTTTTTT
14	TRBV6-1	TRBJ2-2	-	-	CAGSDQVSAGELFF	TGTGCCGGCAGTGATCAGGTTTCGGCCGGGGAGCTGTTTTTT
12	TRBV12-3/TRBV12-4	TRBJ2-3	few	-	CASSGDLNTQYF	TGTGCCAGCAGTGGGGACTTAAATACGCAGTATTTT
11	TRBV2	TRBJ2-1	-	-	CASGWDNEQFF	TGTGCCAGCGGTTGGGACAATGAGCAGTTCTTC
17	TRBV3-1	TRBJ2-4	-	-	CASSQDPRVGPLNIQYF	TGTGCCAGCAGCCAAGATCCCCGGGTCGGGCCTTTAAACATTCAGTACTTC
15	TRBV12-3/TRBV12-4	TRBJ2-3	-	-	CASSPLTGATDTQYF	TGTGCCAGCAGTCCCCTCACGGGAGCCACAGATACGCAGTATTTT